The source of this T cell receptor (beta chain) is a study of identical twins (dated by TCRdb to the mid-2010s). Context from the whole study: TCR alpha and beta repertoires from monozygotic twins, unrelated adults of various ages and cord blood were deep-sequenced to test whether fetal clonotypes persist. To rule out contamination, the twin experiments were replicated at different times with different library preparation protocols.

General study outcomes and caveats: Zero-insertion analyses could be partly confounded by invariant T cells such as MAIT and iNKT, although diverse VJ usage argued against such confounding for most clonotypes. Because the same donors could not be followed over many years, the conclusions depended on cross-sectional statistical analysis. Abundant cord blood beta clonotypes had fewer insertions, young adult naive repertoires showed a similar but weaker trend, and memory repertoires showed no such trend. Out-of-frame TCR alpha sharing in monozygotic twins was systematically underestimated by recombination models, whereas sharing between unrelated individuals was in agreement with the recombination models. A weaker excess of twin sharing was found in beta out-of-frame sequences because the signal-to-noise ratio was lowered by fewer shared sequences. Compared with coincidental sharing between unrelated individuals, an excess of low generation-probability sequences was observed among out-of-frame TCR alpha sequences shared between twins.

Only a few counts were recorded for this clonotype. Its target antigen remains unknown. The sample holds no much larger clone one base away, and base qualities are not on file. Receptor libraries were prepared by 5' RACE. The sequencer was an Illumina HiSeq 2000. Template switching added a universal primer binding site, and the final cDNA carried a unique molecular identifier that allowed TCR cDNA molecules to be counted accurately. Specific primers in the conserved constant-segment region were used to synthesize first-strand cDNA for the TCR alpha and beta chains. To control for contamination, each cDNA library was double barcoded with a SMART-Mk sample barcode plus Illumina barcodes. Two successive PCR steps introduced TruSeq adapter sequences along with Illumina sample barcodes. The TCR alpha and beta cDNA libraries were sequenced on the Illumina HiSeq platform using custom primers. In the paper's pipeline: Raw reads were processed with MiGEC to extract unique molecular identifiers, and MiXCR was used to determine CDR3 positions. Recombination models were inferred per individual with the repgenHMM and IGoR tools using an EM algorithm. Shared clonotypes were analyzed with the tcR package in R, and sharing was normalized by the product of cloneset sizes. Out-of-frame nonproductive sequences were analyzed to study raw recombination free of thymic and clonal selection effects. The raw public data were reprocessed by TCRdb itself: fastp quality trimming at Q25, MiXCR clonotype calling, in-frame beta chains only. Each entry is one CDR3 protein sequence, shown with its most common DNA and genes. The V and J calls here are based on TCRdb, not the publication. Within this sample are about 240,000 distinct CDR3 sequences, with over 9.5% of them counted one time only. The ten biggest clones cover more than 8.5% of the sample.

All donors were healthy Caucasians. Miltenyi CD45RO+ enrichment and human naive T-cell isolation kits were used to isolate memory (CD45RO+) and naive T cells from PBMC. Trimming accounts for 0 bases at V and 4 bases at J, while the number of junction bases matched to no gene is 9. The CDR3 measures 16 amino acids from cysteine to phenylalanine. The CDR3 DNA has 48 bases and is translated from base 1. Via the germline V gene, CDR1 is SGHRS and CDR2 YFSETQ. Sequencing used memory T cells sorted from blood. The cell subset or site label for this specimen denotes: CD45RO+ enriched T cells. Recombination connected TRBV5-1 to TRBJ2-7; a stretch of 8 junction bases matches TRBD2. The source is a man aged 45-60 years in good health. The DNA reads TGCGCCAGCAGCTTGGGCCGGGGGGGATCGGCATACGAGCAGTACTTC. Translation gives CASSLGRGGSAYEQYF.